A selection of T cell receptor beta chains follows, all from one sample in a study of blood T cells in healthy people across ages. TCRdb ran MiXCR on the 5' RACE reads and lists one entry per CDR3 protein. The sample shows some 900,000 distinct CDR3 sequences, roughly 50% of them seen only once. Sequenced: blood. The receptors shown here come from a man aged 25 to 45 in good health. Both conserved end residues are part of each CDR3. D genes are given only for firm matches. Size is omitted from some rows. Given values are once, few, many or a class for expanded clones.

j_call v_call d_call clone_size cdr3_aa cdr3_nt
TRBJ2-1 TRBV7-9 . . CASGVGGEQFF TGTGCCAGCGGGGTTGGGGGTGAGCAGTTCTTC
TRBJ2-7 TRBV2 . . CASDENYEQYF TGTGCCAGCGACGAAAATTACGAGCAGTACTTC
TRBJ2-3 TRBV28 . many CASTSSTDTQYF TGTGCCAGCACTAGCAGCACAGATACGCAGTATTTT
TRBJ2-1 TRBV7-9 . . CASSPVGFAYGNEQFF TGTGCCAGCAGCCCGGTGGGGTTTGCGTATGGCAATGAGCAGTTCTTC
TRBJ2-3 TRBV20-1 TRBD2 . CSALIAGAMEGDTQYF TGCAGTGCCCTTATAGCGGGGGCCATGGAGGGGGATACGCAGTATTTT
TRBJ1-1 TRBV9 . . CASSPMGAKTEAFF TGTGCCAGCAGCCCCATGGGGGCGAAAACTGAAGCTTTCTTT
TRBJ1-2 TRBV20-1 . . CSARLESRNYGYTF TGCAGTGCTAGATTAGAGTCCCGTAACTATGGCTACACCTTC
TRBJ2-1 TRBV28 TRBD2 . CASSLFLAGTDNEQFF TGTGCCAGCAGTTTATTCCTAGCGGGGACAGACAATGAGCAGTTCTTC
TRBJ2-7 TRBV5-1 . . CASSLEFAQANYEQYF TGCGCCAGCAGCTTGGAATTCGCACAGGCGAACTACGAGCAGTACTTC
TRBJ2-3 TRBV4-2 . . CASSPTGANQNTQYF TGTGCCAGCAGCCCGACGGGGGCGAATCAGAATACGCAGTATTTT
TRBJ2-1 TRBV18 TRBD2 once CASSPWVAGGEQFF TGTGCCAGCTCACCATGGGTCGCGGGAGGTGAGCAGTTCTTC
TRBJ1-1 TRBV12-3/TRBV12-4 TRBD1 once CASNRQGAKTEAFF TGTGCCAGCAACCGACAGGGGGCAAAAACTGAAGCTTTCTTT
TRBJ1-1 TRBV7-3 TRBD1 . CASSQGQTTEAFF TGTGCCAGCAGCCAGGGACAGACCACTGAAGCTTTCTTT
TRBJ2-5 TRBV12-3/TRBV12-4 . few CASSLSRTLLGETQYF TGTGCCAGCAGCCTGTCTAGGACACTCTTGGGGGAGACCCAGTACTTC
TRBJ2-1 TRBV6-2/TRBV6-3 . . CATQNENVYYNEQFF TGTGCCACCCAGAACGAAAATGTATACTACAATGAGCAGTTCTTC
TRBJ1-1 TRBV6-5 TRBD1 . CASTERFQGAQAFF TGTGCCAGCACCGAAAGGTTTCAGGGGGCGCAAGCTTTCTTT
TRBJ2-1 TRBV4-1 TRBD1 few CASLSGTESYNEQFF TGCGCCAGCCTCTCCGGGACAGAGTCCTACAATGAGCAGTTCTTC
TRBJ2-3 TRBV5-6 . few CASSYPSAVADTQYF TGTGCCAGCAGCTATCCATCAGCCGTGGCAGATACGCAGTATTTT